These 14 T cell receptor beta chains were sequenced from one sample in a study of cytomegalovirus exposure and HLA in healthy donors. With 60 Vbeta and 13 Jbeta primers, the PCR was carried out. Only in-frame clones appear in the TCRdb table, and some are missing; sequencing was by immunoSEQ multiplex PCR. The sample lists about 200,000 clones; approximately 70% were seen once. Material: PBMCs. All receptors come from a woman aged 25 to 39 in good health and CMV-seronegative.

With regard to this clone: The junction departs from the called germline gene at one end, perhaps through a read error. The chain has TRBV19 and TRBJ1-2; D is ambiguous. In germline, CDR1 is LNHDA, CDR2 SQIVND (reference sequence). The CDR3 has 15 amino acids. CDR3 residues: CASIKSATENYGYTF. The CDR3 bases are TGTGCCAGTATCAAATCTGCGACCGAAAACTACGGCTACACCTTC.

This clone has only one observation. CDR3 sequence (DNA): TGTGCCAGCAGGGGGGGCATACTAGCGGGAGAAAATGAGCAGTTCTTC. This gives the protein CASRGGILAGENEQFF. The V gene is TRBV5-4, the J gene TRBJ2-1; 11 bases map to TRBD2. This CDR3 is 16 amino acids long. V trimming: 5 bases; J trimming: 7 bases; junction bases outside the gene matches: 11. Germline values: CDR1 SGHNT, CDR2 YYREEE (reference sequence).

The chain uses TRBV7-6 and TRBJ1-2; D not resolved. Trimming took off 3 bases at V and 6 bases at J, with 11 bases between the two ends. This CDR3 is 13 amino acids long. Germline V gives CDR1 SGHVS, CDR2 FNYEAQ. The CDR3 loop reads CASSFYESDGYTF. DNA of the CDR3: TGTGCCAGCAGCTTCTACGAGAGCGATGGCTACACCTTC. Using reference TRBV7-6 and TRBJ1-2 for the parts outside the CDR3, the full variable domain is GAGVSQSPRYKVTKRGQDVALRCDPISGHVSLYWYRQALGQGPEFLTYFNYEAQQDKSGLPNDRFSAERPEGSISTLTIQRTEQRDSAMYRCASSFYESDGYTFGSGTRLTVV.

The chain joins TRBV7-2 to TRBJ2-7, with 8 bases that match TRBD2. V lost 0 bases, J lost 2 bases, and 15 bases stayed unmatched. The V gene's germline CDR1 is SGHTA and CDR2 FQGNSA. The CDR3 extends over 19 amino acids. The CDR3 spells CASSLALFEERGPPYEQYF. The CDR3 nucleotides read TGTGCCAGCAGCTTAGCGTTATTCGAGGAGCGGGGGCCGCCCTACGAGCAGTACTTC.

This clone was detected only once. The rearrangement joins TRBV29-1 to TRBJ2-7; a weak D match, TRBD2 (5 bases). The CDR3 has 12 residues. Between the trimmed V and J ends, which lost 5 bases and 0 bases, there was a span of 8 bases. Per germline, CDR1 SQVTM and CDR2 ANQGSEA. The CDR3 loop reads CSVLGVSYEQYF. The DNA of the CDR3 is TGCAGCGTTCTCGGGGTCTCCTACGAGCAGTACTTC.

V usage is TRBV27 and J usage is TRBJ2-1; no firm D call. Germline V gene data show CDR1 as MNHEY and CDR2 as SMNVEV (reference sequence). The CDR3 is 14 amino acids. V lost 5 bases and J lost 0, with 8 bases in between. The CDR3 reads CASSPLSSYNEQFF. CDR3 sequence (DNA): TGTGCCAGCAGTCCCCTGAGCTCCTACAATGAGCAGTTCTTC.

The J gene is TRBJ2-3, the V gene TRBV11-3, with 7 bases fitting TRBD2. V lost 8 bases, J lost 2 bases, and 4 bases stayed unmatched. CDR1 and CDR2 from the germline V gene are SGHNT and YENEEA. This CDR3 region has 13 residues. The CDR3 loop reads CASGSGDTDTQYF. CDR3 sequence (DNA): TGTGCCAGCGGAAGCGGGGACACAGATACGCAGTATTTT.

The J gene is TRBJ2-1, the V gene TRBV27, with D possibly TRBD1 on 5 matching bases. Per germline, CDR1 MNHEY and CDR2 SMNVEV (reference sequence). The CDR3 is made up of 14 amino acids. Trimming took off 3 bases at V and 0 bases at J, with 6 bases between the two ends. CDR3 residues: CASSFQGSYNEQFF. The CDR3 bases are TGTGCCAGCAGTTTCCAGGGCTCCTACAATGAGCAGTTCTTC.

The V call is TRBV7-2, the J call TRBJ1-2; D remains ambiguous. The CDR3 covers 15 residues. V lost 1 base, J lost 1 base, and 10 bases lay in between. Germline lookup yields CDR1 SGHTA and CDR2 FQGNSA. As DNA, the CDR3 is TGTGCCAGCAGCTTAGGTGTTAGCATTAACTATGGCTACACCTTC. Residues: CASSLGVSINYGYTF.

This clone was counted only a few times. The chain is built from TRBV2 and TRBJ1-2, with 9 positions matching TRBD1. The J segment lost 0 bases and the V segment lost 5 bases, leaving 7 bases of the junction unmatched. The CDR3 is made up of 16 amino acids. Per the germline V gene, CDR1 is SNHLY and CDR2 is FYNNEI. The CDR3 loop reads CASSNRGRGANYGYTF. DNA of the CDR3: TGTGCCAGCAGTAACAGGGGGCGAGGGGCTAACTATGGCTACACCTTC. The complete variable domain, with remaining parts taken from reference TRBV2 and TRBJ1-2, reads EPEVTQTPSHQVTQMGQEVILRCVPISNHLYFYWYRQILGQKVEFLVSFYNNEISEKSEIFDDQFSVERPDGSNFTLKIRSTKLEDSAMYFCASSNRGRGANYGYTFGSGTRLTVV.

The chain carries TRBV5-8 and TRBJ2-7; D gene uncertain. Germline CDR1 and CDR2: SGHTS and YDEGEE. This CDR3 comprises 11 residues. Between the trimmed V and J ends, which lost 4 bases and 7 bases, there was a span of 9 bases. This chain's CDR3 is CASSTGWEQYF. For the CDR3, the DNA is TGTGCCAGCAGCACCGGGTGGGAGCAGTACTTC.

This rearrangement joins TRBV7-8 to TRBJ1-5; D is ambiguous. The CDR3 consists of 14 residues. From germline, CDR1 is SGHVS and CDR2 FQNEAQ. V lost 1 base and J 7 bases, leaving 11 bases between the germline ends. The CDR3 loop is CASSLGIPGQPQHF. CDR3 sequence (DNA): TGTGCCAGCAGCTTAGGCATCCCAGGCCAGCCCCAGCATTTT.

This chain uses TRBV7-4 with TRBJ2-1; 9 bases line up with TRBD2. Germline CDR1 SGHVT, CDR2 SQSDAQ. Germline trimming cut 5 bases from V and 4 bases from J; bases unmatched to any gene: 9. CDR3 length: 16 residues. CDR3 sequence (DNA): TGTGCCAGCAGCAGACTTAGCGGGGGTGGATACAATGAGCAGTTCTTC. Translating gives CASSRLSGGGYNEQFF.

This chain connects TRBV19 to TRBJ2-7, with D unclear. Germline CDR1 reads LNHDA; CDR2 reads SQIVND (reference sequence). The CDR3 totals 13 residues. The ends were cut back, 4 bases at V and 2 bases at J, with 9 bases in the middle. The CDR3 region is CASSKQQTYEQYF. CDR3 DNA: TGTGCCAGTAGTAAACAGCAAACCTACGAGCAGTACTTC.